Sequencing of this TCR beta chain was carried out in a study of shared T cell receptors in the human thymus. The method was immunoSEQ multiplex PCR; TCRdb's version includes in-frame clones alone and lacks a portion of them. The sample lists 600,000 to 900,000 clones, 70% to 90% occurring once. These data were also filed under a second study, of human thymus T cells. That paper states: Resected material from corrective heart surgery provided the thymus tissue analysed. Both thymic and peripheral blood repertoires showed apparently biased V and J usage. Related work found strong thymic repertoire overlap between unrelated individuals.

This receptor was identified in a girl in the first two years of life with a congenital heart defect. The sample comprised thymocytes.

The chain's CDR3 is CASSLRGAGTYYEQYF. The DNA for the CDR3 is TGTGCCAGCAGCTTAAGGGGAGCGGGTACCTACTACGAGCAGTACTTC. This rearrangement joins TRBV11-2 to TRBJ2-7; the D gene is possibly TRBD2 (6 bases). Looked up from germline, CDR1 is SGHAT and CDR2 is FQNNGV. This CDR3 has 16 residues. V was clipped by 2 bases and J by 3 bases, with 17 bases between them. Variable domain in full (rest from reference TRBV11-2 and TRBJ2-7): EAGVAQSPRYKIIEKRQSVAFWCNPISGHATLYWYQQILGQGPKLLIQFQNNGVVDDSQLPKDRFSAERLKGVDSTLKIQPAKLEDSAVYLCASSLRGAGTYYEQYFGPGTRLTVT.